Reported below is one TCR beta chain. Its antigen specificity is not known. No per-base quality is available; no much larger clone lies one base away. The data originate from a study of cytomegalovirus exposure and HLA in healthy donors (dated by TCRdb to about 2017). About the study as a whole: An earlier analysis of several hundred of the donors reported approximately 260 Gb of sequence data and 117 million unique TCR beta sequences obtained from about 180 million T cells. HLA typing covered class I and class II loci at four-digit resolution. Among around 400 genotyped donors of the cohort, an average of about 240,000 unique TCR beta nucleotide sequences were sequenced per donor, roughly 20% of them non-productive. Of the roughly 400 genotyped donors, 65% to 90% fell in the genetic ancestry cluster associated with self-reported Caucasian donors. A later analysis re-examined previously published TCR beta repertoires from 500 to 700 donors and added high-resolution HLA genotyping to investigate patterns of TCR occurrence. All discovery cohort repertoires had been generated on a single sequencing platform. The T cell repertoires of some 670 subjects were profiled by immunosequencing and related to cytomegalovirus serostatus. An earlier analysis of some 600 of the donors applied high-throughput TCR beta sequencing to assess whether each TCR beta V gene segment acted as functional or pseudogenic. In the later analysis, no new phenotypic data were used to find candidate immune exposures; instead, reliance was placed on TCR beta sequences and their occurrence across donors. Four or five DR-DQ haplotypes were treated as single units for association and clustering because of strong linkage in the cohort. The number of donors typed differed by locus, with roughly 620-630 for A, B, C, DRB1 and DQB1, about 500 for DQA1, 600 to 610 for DPA1, and roughly 450 for DPB1. An early release covering 500 to 750 HLA-typed donors comprised roughly 300 gigabases of sequencing data and around 80 million unique TCR sequences. The study combined high-throughput TCR immunosequencing, statistical association of individual TCRs with disease status, and machine learning to predict cytomegalovirus infection status. The study was designed to test whether signatures of past pathogen exposure could be identified by cataloging public T cell receptors. A later genetic analysis used genome-wide SNP genotypes for about 60% of the roughly 700 donors, treating that subset as a discovery cohort. In addition to the first cohort of approximately 670 subjects, a separate validation cohort of 130 or so different subjects was used. Donor age, sex, ethnicity and CMV serostatus were compiled alongside the repertoire data.

Trimming leaves V shorter by 4 bases and J shorter by 9 bases, with the junction holding 15 bases beyond the gene matches. The germline V gene (reference sequence) supplies CDR1 LNHDA and CDR2 SQIVND. Inclusive of the bounding cysteine and phenylalanine, the CDR3 is 16 residues long. The sequence is cut down to CDR3 DNA, 48 bases in frame from base 1. Library construction relied on the immunoSEQ multiplex PCR assay. The multiplex PCR relied on a mix of 60 forward primers for TCR Vbeta segments and 13 reverse primers for TCR Jbeta segments. A multiplex PCR assay on genomic DNA amplified the CDR3 region of rearranged TCR beta genes. The amplified TCR beta libraries were sequenced on the Illumina HiSeq System as 87-base-pair reads. The paper's data handling went like this. In a later analysis, approximately 74 million unique TCR beta chains were counted across the 650 to 750 repertoires, and roughly 9.9 million of these chains were shared by at least two donors. Raw reads were error-corrected and collapsed into unique sequences with a nearest-neighbor algorithm that merged closely related sequences to remove PCR and sequencing errors. V, D and J gene segments were assigned by aligning CDR3 sequences to IMGT reference sequences. For a sequence to be retained, a match of at least six nucleotides to both a V gene segment and a J gene segment was required. A rearrangement counted as productive if the CDR3 had no stop codons and remained in frame with V and J, and every other rearrangement counted as non-productive. Following IMGT convention, CDR3 was defined as the stretch from the second conserved V-encoded cysteine to the conserved J-encoded phenylalanine. The earlier analysis of 500 to 650 of the donors excluded any sequence lacking an unambiguous match to a single V gene segment. In an earlier analysis of approximately 560 of the donors, a V segment was called functional when productive rearrangements were above 56.7%, and segregating when the standard deviation between donors exceeded 5%. A statistical classification framework was built to diagnose cytomegalovirus status from the catalog of TCR beta chain sequences. In a later analysis, V and J genes were assigned by comparing TCR nucleotide sequences against IMGT/GENE-DB human TR gene sequences. Using the TCRdist pipeline, a later analysis assigned CDR3 sequences along with most-parsimonious VDJ recombination scenarios. In a later analysis, each TCR beta chain was defined by its CDR3 amino acid sequence together with its V-gene family, and reads lacking a unique V-gene family were excluded. To address suspected cross-contamination and a sequencing artifact, a later analysis removed over 500 highly shared, low-generation-probability nucleotide sequences. For each public chain, a later analysis derived a clonal expansion index from normalized ranks of inferred template counts within each repertoire. In a later analysis, generation probabilities were computed with a VDJ recombination model fitted to out-of-frame rearrangements, and the resulting probabilities were checked against IGoR. In a later analysis, hypergeometric tests were used to score TCR-TCR, TCR-HLA and TCR-CMV co-occurrence, with a repertoire-size bias correction applied to TCR pairs. In a later analysis, false discovery rates were estimated by permuting HLA or CMV assignments 20 times. In a later analysis, co-occurring TCRs were grouped using DBSCAN, and TCRdist sequence similarity was added for clustering within HLA-allele-positive subsets. Repertoires with fewer than 30,000 or more than 120,000 public chains were left out of co-occurrence clustering, as were a handful of repertoires with anomalous nucleotide sharing. TCRdb carries this immuneACCESS record with in-frame sequences only. Its versions omit some clonotypes, under half of them owing to an unresolved V gene in the studies checked, with the rest unexplained. That table furnishes V, J and clone size, whereas the DNA furnished D and trimming. The sample contains some 150,000 clones, around 79% of them found a single time. 3.5% of the sample is held by the ten biggest clonotypes.

Paper-wide results and their limitations: In vitro tests confirmed that a few of the cytomegalovirus-associated TCR beta chains recognize cytomegalovirus antigens. A further reported finding was that TCR beta sequences accurately predicted the HLA-A and HLA-B alleles for most subjects in the first cohort. It was suggested by the authors that the approach could potentially be generalized to other disease states and immunological phenotypes. This cohort had only TCR beta chains sequenced, and the lack of alpha or paired-chain data limited which features could be detected. Most CMV-associated TCR beta chains appeared to be HLA-restricted in a later analysis, and the HLA associations seemed to be driven largely by CMV exposure. Strong co-occurrence of HLA alleles, especially DR and DQ, made assigning TCR associations to individual alleles difficult. V-gene and J-gene trimming of TCR beta chains was associated with a missense DCLRE1C variant in a later genetic analysis, and the association was replicated in an independent cohort. Immune exposure information for the cohort was limited to CMV serostatus. HLA typing was unavailable for some donors at each locus, so association tests used only the typed subset. Specific HLA alleles were associated with 15,000 to 20,000 TCR beta sequences at a false discovery rate of 0.05 in a later analysis. Because the 87-base-pair reads could not distinguish some IMGT-functional V segments, including TRBV6-2 and TRBV6-3, those segments were excluded. Cytomegalovirus status was reported to be diagnosed by the classifier with high specificity and sensitivity in both the original and validation cohorts. In a later analysis, the rate of TCR association differed among HLA loci, with DRB1 alleles having the most associated TCRs and HLA-C alleles having the fewest. A later analysis found that HLA-associated TCR beta chains were more clonally expanded and had lower generation probabilities than equally common non-associated chains. A cluster of highly shared sequence variants was judged likely to represent a technical artifact of the sequencing pipeline. The study listed 170 or so TCR beta chains as associated with cytomegalovirus. According to a later analysis, parvovirus B19, influenza, CMV and Epstein-Barr virus appeared linked to several top co-occurrence clusters. Most TCR sequences were observed very rarely across donors, whereas some public TCRs were present in many individuals. Broadly in line with IMGT annotations, most TCR beta V segments showed up in productive rearrangements about 87% or about 30% of the time in an earlier analysis of 450 to 600 of the donors. Because counts were too low, some 16 rarely observed V segments, including chromosome 9 orphons, were excluded from the earlier analysis of a few hundred of the donors. Compared with the roughly 710-donor mean, donors in an Asian-associated ancestry cluster had fewer N-insertions in productive TCRs, according to a later genetic analysis. Presence/absence analyses assumed roughly uniform sequencing depth across donors, an assumption that may not hold. Correlated functional status among segregating V segments might be attributable to linkage disequilibrium, but an unknown experimental factor could not be ruled out.

The cohort consisted of some 670 healthy bone marrow donors. At the time of sampling, all cohort members were nominally healthy, though unrecorded immune exposures were likely present. Of the approximately 700 cohort members, more than 250 had a positive CMV serostatus and roughly 370 had a negative one, while no CMV serostatus was recorded for the donor. A peripheral blood sample was collected from each donor, and TCR beta sequencing was performed on peripheral blood mononuclear cells. Genomic DNA extraction from the blood cell samples was performed with the Qiagen DNeasy Blood Extraction Kit. The source material was PBMCs. The source is a human donor in good health. The rearrangement combines TRBV19 with TRBJ2-1; the junction holds 7 bases that match TRBD2. The CDR3 has the sequence CASSTAPGLPRGEQFF. The DNA sequence follows: TGTGCCAGTAGTACAGCCCCGGGACTACCTCGGGGTGAGCAGTTCTTC.